The source of this TCR beta chain is a study of cytomegalovirus exposure and HLA in healthy donors. Study-wide background: The study placed roughly four fifths of its roughly 410 genotyped donors in the Caucasian-associated ancestry cluster.

In regard to this clone: Its antigen is not identified.

The PCR made use of 60 Vbeta and 13 Jbeta primers. The table came from immunoSEQ multiplex PCR; TCRdb's copy has only in-frame clones and leaves some out. Here the sample spans over 150,000 clones, 80% to 90% being singletons. CDR1 is WNHNN and CDR2 is SYGVQD in the germline V gene (reference sequence). Between the trimmed V and J ends, which lost 4 bases and 8 bases, there was a span of 18 bases. CDR3 length equals 15 residues. The study's findings and limits: Cytomegalovirus status, reportedly, was diagnosed with high specificity and sensitivity by the classifier. Productive status was seen about 90% or about 30% of the time for most TCR beta V segments in an earlier analysis. In a later analysis, most CMV-associated TCR beta chains appeared HLA-restricted.

This sequence originates from a girl under 18 in good health and CMV-seropositive. This sequence joins TRBV10-1 and TRBJ2-1; D is possibly TRBD2 (7 bases). Sequencing used PBMCs. The CDR3 nucleotides are TGCGCCAGCAGTGGCGGGGGCAAGTTGATGGATGAGCAGTTCTTC. Amino acid sequence: CASSGGGKLMDEQFF.